What follows describes a single TCR beta chain. Its matching antigen is unknown. CDR3 length: 15 residues. Germline assignment: CDR1 SGDLS and CDR2 YYNGEE. Trimming took 0 bases from V and 1 from J, leaving 10 bases between them. This entry belongs to a study of T cell responses to AZD1222 COVID-19 vaccine. Study observations and caveats: Sampled repertoires all dated from after the peak T cell response. The span of vaccine-associated CD4 TCRs extended across spike, with dominance at 160-218 and 743-854.

Produced via immunoSEQ multiplex PCR; TCRdb's table is partial and in-frame only. The table shows 90,000 to 100,000 clones, with roughly 80% occurring only once. Pooling covered second doses at about 4 or about 12 weeks. This TCR came from an adult who received the AZD1222 COVID-19 vaccine. This chain connects TRBV9 to TRBJ1-2, with D tentatively TRBD1 (5 bases). Sequenced here: peripheral blood, sampled 28 days after the second AZD1222 dose. For the CDR3, the DNA is TGTGCCAGCAGCGTAGAGGACACAGTTAACTATGGCTACACCTTC. Translation: CASSVEDTVNYGYTF.